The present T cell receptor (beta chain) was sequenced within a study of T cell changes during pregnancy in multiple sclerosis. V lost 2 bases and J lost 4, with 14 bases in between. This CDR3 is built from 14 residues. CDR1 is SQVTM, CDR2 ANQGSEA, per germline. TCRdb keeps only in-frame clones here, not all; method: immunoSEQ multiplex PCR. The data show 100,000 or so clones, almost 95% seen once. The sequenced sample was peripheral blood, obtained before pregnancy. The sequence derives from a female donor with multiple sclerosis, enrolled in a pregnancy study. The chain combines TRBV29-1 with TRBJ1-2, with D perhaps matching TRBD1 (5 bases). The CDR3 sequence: CSVETSGQGYGYTF. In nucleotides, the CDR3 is TGCAGCGTTGAAACGTCGGGTCAGGGCTATGGCTACACCTTC.